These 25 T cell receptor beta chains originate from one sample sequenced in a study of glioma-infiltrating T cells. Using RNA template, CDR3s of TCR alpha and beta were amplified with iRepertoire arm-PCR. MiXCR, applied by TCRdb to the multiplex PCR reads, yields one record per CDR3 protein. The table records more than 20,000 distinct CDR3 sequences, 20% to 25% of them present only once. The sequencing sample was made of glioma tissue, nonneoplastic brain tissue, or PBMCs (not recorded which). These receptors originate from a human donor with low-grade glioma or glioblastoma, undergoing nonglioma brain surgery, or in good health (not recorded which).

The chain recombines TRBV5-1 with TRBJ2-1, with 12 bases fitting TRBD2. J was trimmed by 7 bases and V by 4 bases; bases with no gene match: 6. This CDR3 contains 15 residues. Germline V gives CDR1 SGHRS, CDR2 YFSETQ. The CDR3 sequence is CASSQTSGGGNEQFF. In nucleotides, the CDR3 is TGCGCCAGCAGCCAGACTAGCGGGGGCGGTAATGAGCAGTTCTTC.

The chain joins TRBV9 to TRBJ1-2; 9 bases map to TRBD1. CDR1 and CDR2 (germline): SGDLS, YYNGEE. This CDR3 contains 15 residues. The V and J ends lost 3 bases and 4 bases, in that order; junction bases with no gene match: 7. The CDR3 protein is CASSASPDRGYGYTF. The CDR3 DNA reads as TGTGCCAGCAGCGCCAGCCCGGACAGGGGCTATGGCTACACCTTC.

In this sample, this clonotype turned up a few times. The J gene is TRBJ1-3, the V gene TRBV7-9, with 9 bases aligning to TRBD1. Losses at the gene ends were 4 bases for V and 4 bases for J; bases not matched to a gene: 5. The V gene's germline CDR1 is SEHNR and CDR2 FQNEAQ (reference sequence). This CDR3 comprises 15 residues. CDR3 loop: CASSYRQGVGNTIYF. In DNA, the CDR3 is TGTGCCAGCAGCTACCGACAGGGGGTCGGAAACACCATATATTTT. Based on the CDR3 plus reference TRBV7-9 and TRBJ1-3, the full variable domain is DTGVSQNPRHKITKRGQNVTFRCDPISEHNRLYWYRQTLGQGPEFLTYFQNEAQLEKSRLLSDRFSAERPKGSFSTLEIQRTEQGDSAMYLCASSYRQGVGNTIYFGEGSWLTVV.

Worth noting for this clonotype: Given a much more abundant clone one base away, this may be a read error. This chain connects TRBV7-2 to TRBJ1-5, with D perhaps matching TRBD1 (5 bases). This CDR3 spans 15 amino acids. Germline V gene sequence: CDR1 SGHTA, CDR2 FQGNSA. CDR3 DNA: TGTGCCAGCAGCTTACAGGGTCGGCTCAATCGGCCCCAGCATTTT. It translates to CASSLQGRLNRPQHF.

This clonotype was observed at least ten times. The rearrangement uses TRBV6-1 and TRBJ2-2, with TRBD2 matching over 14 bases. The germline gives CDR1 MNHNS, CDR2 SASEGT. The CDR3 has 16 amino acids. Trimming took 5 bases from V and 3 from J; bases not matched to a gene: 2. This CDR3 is CASSPGLAGDTGELFF. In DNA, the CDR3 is TGTGCCAGCAGTCCGGGACTAGCGGGGGACACCGGGGAGCTGTTTTTT.

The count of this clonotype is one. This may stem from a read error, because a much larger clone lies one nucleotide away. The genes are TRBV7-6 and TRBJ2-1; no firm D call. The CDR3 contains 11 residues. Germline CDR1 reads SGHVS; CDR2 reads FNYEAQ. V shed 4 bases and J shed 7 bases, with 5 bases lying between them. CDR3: CASSSSNEQFF. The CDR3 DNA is TGTGCCAGCAGCTCGTCGAATGAGCAGTTCTTC.

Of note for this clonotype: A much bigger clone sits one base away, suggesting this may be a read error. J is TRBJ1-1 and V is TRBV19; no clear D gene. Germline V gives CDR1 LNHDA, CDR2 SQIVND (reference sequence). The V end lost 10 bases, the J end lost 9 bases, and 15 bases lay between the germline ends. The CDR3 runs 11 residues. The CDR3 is CATSVSWKAFF. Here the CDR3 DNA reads TGTGCCACTTCCGTAAGCTGGAAAGCTTTCTTT.

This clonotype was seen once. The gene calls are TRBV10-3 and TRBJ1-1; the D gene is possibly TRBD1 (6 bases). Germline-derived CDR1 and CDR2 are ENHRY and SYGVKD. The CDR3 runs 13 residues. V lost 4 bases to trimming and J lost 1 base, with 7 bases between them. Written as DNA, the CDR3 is TGTGCCATCAGTGTCAGGGGGAACACTGAAGCTTTCTTT. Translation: CAISVRGNTEAFF.

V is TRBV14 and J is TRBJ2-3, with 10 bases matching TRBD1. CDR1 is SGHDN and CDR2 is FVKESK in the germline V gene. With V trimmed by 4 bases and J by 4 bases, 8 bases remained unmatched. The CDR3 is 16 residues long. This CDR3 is CASSLRTGGLSDTQYF. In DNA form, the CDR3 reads TGTGCCAGCAGCCTTCGGACAGGGGGATTATCAGATACGCAGTATTTT.

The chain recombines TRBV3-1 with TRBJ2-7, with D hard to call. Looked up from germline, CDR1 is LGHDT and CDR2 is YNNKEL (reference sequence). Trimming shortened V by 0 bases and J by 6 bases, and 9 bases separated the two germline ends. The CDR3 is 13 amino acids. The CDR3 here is CASSQDLRLEQYF. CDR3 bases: TGTGCCAGCAGCCAAGATCTCAGGCTCGAGCAGTACTTC.

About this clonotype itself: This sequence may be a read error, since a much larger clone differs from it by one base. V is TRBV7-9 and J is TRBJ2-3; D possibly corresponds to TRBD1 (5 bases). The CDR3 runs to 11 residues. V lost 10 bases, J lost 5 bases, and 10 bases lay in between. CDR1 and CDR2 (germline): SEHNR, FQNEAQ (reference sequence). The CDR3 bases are TGTGCCACCGCAGGGATAGATACGCAGTATTTT. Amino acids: CATAGIDTQYF.

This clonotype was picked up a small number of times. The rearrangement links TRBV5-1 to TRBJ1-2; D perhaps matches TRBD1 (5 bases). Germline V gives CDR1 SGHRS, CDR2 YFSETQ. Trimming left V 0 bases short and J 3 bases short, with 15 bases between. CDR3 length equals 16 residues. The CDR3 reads CASSLAGLTRDYGYTF. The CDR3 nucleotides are TGCGCCAGCAGCTTGGCGGGGCTCACCAGGGACTATGGCTACACCTTC.

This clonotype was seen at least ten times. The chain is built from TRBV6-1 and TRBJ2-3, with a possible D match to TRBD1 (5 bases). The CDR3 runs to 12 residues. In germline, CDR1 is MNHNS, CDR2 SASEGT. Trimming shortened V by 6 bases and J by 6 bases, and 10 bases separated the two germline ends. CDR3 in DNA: TGTGCCAGCAGGGGGCAGGCGGATACGCAGTATTTT. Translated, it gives CASRGQADTQYF.

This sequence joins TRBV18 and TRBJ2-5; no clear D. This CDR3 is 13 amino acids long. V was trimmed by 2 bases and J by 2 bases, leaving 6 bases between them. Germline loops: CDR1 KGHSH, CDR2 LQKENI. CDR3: CASSPSEQETQYF. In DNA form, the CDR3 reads TGTGCCAGCTCACCAAGCGAGCAAGAGACCCAGTACTTC.

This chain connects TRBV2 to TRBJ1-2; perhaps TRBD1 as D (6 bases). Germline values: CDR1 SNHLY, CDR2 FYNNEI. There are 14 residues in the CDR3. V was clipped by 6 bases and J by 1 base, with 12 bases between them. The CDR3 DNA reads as TGTGCCAGCAGGAAGAGACAGGTTAACTATGGCTACACCTTC. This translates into CASRKRQVNYGYTF.

CDR3 nucleotides: TGTGCCAGCGCGGGGAGGGACAGGGAAGCGGTAATCGGGGCCAACGTCCTGACTTTC. It yields the protein CASAGRDREAVIGANVLTF. The V call is TRBV28, the J call TRBJ2-6; TRBD1 agrees at 9 bases. V lost 8 bases and J lost 4; bases outside the gene matches: 18. Germline values: CDR1 MDHEN, CDR2 SYDVKM. There are 19 residues in the CDR3. The whole variable domain, filled in from reference TRBV28 and TRBJ2-6, reads DVKVTQSSRYLVKRTGEKVFLECVQDMDHENMFWYRQDPGLGLRLIYFSYDVKMKEKGDIPEGYSVSREKKERFSLILESASTNQTSMYLCASAGRDREAVIGANVLTFGAGSRLTVL.

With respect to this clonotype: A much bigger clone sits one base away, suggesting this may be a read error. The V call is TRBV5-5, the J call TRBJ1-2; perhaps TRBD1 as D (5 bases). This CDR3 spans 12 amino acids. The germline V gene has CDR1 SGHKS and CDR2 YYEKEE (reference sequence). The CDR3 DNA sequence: TGTGCCCGCAGCTTGGCAGGGATTGGCTACACCTTC. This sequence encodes CARSLAGIGYTF.

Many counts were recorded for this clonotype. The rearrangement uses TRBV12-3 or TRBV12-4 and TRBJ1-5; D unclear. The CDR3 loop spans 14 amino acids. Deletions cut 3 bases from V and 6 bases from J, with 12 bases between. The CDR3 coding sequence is TGTGCCAGCAGTTTCAAGAAGTACGGTCAGCCCCAGCATTTT. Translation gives CASSFKKYGQPQHF.

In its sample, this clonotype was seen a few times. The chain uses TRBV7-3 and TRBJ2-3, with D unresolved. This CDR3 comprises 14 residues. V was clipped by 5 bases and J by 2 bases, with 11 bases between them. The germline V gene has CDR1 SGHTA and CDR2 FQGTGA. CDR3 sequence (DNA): TGTGCCAGCAGCCAATATCAGTCCACAGATACGCAGTATTTT. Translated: CASSQYQSTDTQYF.

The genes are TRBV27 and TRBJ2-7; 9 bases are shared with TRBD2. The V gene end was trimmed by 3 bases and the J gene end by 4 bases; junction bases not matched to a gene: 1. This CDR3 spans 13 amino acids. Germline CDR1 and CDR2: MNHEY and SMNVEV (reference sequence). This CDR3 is CASSFSGGYEQYF. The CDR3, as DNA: TGTGCCAGCAGTTTTAGCGGGGGTTACGAGCAGTACTTC.

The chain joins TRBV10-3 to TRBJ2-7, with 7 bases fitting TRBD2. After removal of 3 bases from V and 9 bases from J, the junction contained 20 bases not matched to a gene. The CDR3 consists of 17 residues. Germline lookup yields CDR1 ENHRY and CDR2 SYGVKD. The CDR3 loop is CAISDVAGEVVTDTQYF. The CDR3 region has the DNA TGTGCCATCAGTGATGTTGCGGGGGAGGTTGTCACAGATACGCAGTACTTC.

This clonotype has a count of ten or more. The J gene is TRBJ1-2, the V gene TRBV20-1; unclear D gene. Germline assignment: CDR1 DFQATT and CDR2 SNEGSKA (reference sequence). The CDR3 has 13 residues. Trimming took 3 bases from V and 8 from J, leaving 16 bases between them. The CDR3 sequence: CSASAFEGEGYTF. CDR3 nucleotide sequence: TGCAGTGCTAGTGCCTTCGAGGGCGAGGGCTACACCTTC.

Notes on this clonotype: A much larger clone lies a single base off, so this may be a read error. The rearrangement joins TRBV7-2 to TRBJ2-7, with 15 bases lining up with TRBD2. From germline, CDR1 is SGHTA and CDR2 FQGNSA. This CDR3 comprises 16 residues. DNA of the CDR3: TGTGCCAGCATCTTAGGACTAGCGGGGGGGCTTGATGAGCAGTACTTC. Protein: CASILGLAGGLDEQYF. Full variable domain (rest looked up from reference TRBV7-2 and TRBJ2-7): GAGVSQSPSNKVTEKGKDVELRCDPISGHTALYWYRQSLGQGLEFLIYFQGNSAPDKSGLPSDRFSAERTGGSVSTLTIQRTQQEDSAVYLCASILGLAGGLDEQYFGPGTRLTVT.

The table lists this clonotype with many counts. CDR3 sequence reads: CASSTQNQPQHF. CDR3 DNA sequence: TGTGCCAGCAGTACACAAAATCAGCCCCAGCATTTT. V usage is TRBV12-3 or TRBV12-4 and J usage is TRBJ1-5; D ambiguous. The CDR3 is made up of 12 amino acids. V lost 5 bases and J 4 bases, leaving 6 bases between the germline ends.

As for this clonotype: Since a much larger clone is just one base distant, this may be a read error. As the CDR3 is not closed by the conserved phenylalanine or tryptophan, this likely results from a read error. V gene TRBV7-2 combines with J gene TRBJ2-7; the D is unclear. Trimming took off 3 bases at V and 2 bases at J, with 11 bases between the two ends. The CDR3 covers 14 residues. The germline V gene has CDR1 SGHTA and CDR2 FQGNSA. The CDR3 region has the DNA TGTGCCAGCAGCTTGGCTCGACTTACCTACGAGCAGTACTTA. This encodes CASSLARLTYEQYL.